What follows are 21 T cell receptor beta chains derived from one specimen sequenced in a study of blood T cell repertoires in COVID-19. This table comes from immunoSEQ multiplex PCR, and its TCRdb copy is limited to in-frame clones, with some not included. The profile shows about 88,000 clones, over 75% of them singletons. Input material: peripheral blood. The receptor set was obtained from a woman at least 80 years old with acute or convalescent COVID-19.

This sequence joins TRBV6-5 and TRBJ2-7; D is unresolved. Trimming took off 6 bases at V and 1 base at J, with 13 bases between the two ends. The length of the CDR3 is 14 residues. CDR1 and CDR2 (germline): MNHEY, SVGAGI. CDR3 sequence: CASSLVRDSYEQYF. As DNA, the CDR3 is TGTGCCAGCAGCCTAGTTCGTGATTCCTACGAGCAGTACTTC.

The rearrangement uses TRBV25-1 and TRBJ2-2; tentatively, D is TRBD1 (5 bases). The CDR3 is made up of 14 amino acids. Germline loops: CDR1 MGHDK, CDR2 SYGVNS. V shed 4 bases and J shed 3 bases, with 9 bases lying between them. The CDR3 protein is CASSVGQYTGELFF. The CDR3 bases are TGTGCCAGCAGTGTAGGACAATACACCGGGGAGCTGTTTTTT.

V gene TRBV5-1 combines with J gene TRBJ1-1; 10 positions agree with TRBD1. The germline V gene encodes CDR1 SGHRS and CDR2 YFSETQ. J lost 7 bases, V lost 3 bases, and 3 bases had no gene match. There are 13 residues in the CDR3. CDR3 DNA sequence: TGCGCCAGCAGCTCTGGACAGGGGGTTGAAGCTTTCTTT. This gives the protein CASSSGQGVEAFF.

This clone was observed a handful of times. J is TRBJ2-4 and V is TRBV5-1; a possible D gene is TRBD2 (10 bases). The CDR3 is 14 residues long. Trimming cost V 2 bases and J 9 bases, with 15 bases left between them. CDR1 and CDR2 (germline): SGHRS, YFSETQ. CDR3 amino acids: CASSLLAGQGIQYF. Written as DNA, the CDR3 is TGCGCCAGCAGCTTACTAGCGGGACAGGGCATTCAGTACTTC.

The chain carries TRBV5-1 and TRBJ1-5; 7 positions agree with TRBD1. Germline lookup yields CDR1 SGHRS and CDR2 YFSETQ. The ends lost 4 bases at V and 7 bases at J; junction bases unmatched: 8. The CDR3 is made up of 14 amino acids. CDR3 protein: CASSTGTDHQPQHF. The CDR3 DNA follows: TGCGCCAGCAGCACCGGGACAGACCACCAGCCCCAGCATTTT.

The chain is built from TRBV30 and TRBJ2-7, with D perhaps TRBD1 (6 bases). V shed 1 base and J shed 4 bases, with 17 bases lying between them. CDR1 is GTSNPN, CDR2 SVGIG, per germline (reference sequence). The CDR3 totals 15 residues. The CDR3 bases are TGTGCCTGGAGTGAGAGGGGGACACTGTCGTACGAGCAGTACTTC. Amino acid sequence: CAWSERGTLSYEQYF.

The genes are TRBV7-8 and TRBJ1-1; unclear D gene. V lost 5 bases to trimming and J lost 6 bases, with 28 bases between them. Per the germline V gene, CDR1 is SGHVS and CDR2 is FQNEAQ. This CDR3 is built from 18 residues. The CDR3 sequence: CASSPREGSLTLGAEAFF. DNA for the CDR3: TGTGCCAGCAGCCCCCGTGAAGGGAGTTTAACCCTAGGCGCTGAAGCTTTCTTT.

J is TRBJ2-2 and V is TRBV10-2; 7 bases are a match to TRBD1. Germline trimming cut 0 bases from V and 7 bases from J; bases unmatched to any gene: 2. The CDR3 totals 14 residues. Germline CDR1 and CDR2: WSHSY and SAAADI. The CDR3 protein is CASSESGGGGELFF. CDR3 DNA: TGCGCCAGCAGTGAGTCAGGGGGCGGCGGGGAGCTGTTTTTT.

The chain combines TRBV5-1 with TRBJ2-1, with D maybe TRBD1 (6 bases). Germline V gene data show CDR1 as SGHRS and CDR2 as YFSETQ. The CDR3 contains 14 residues. V lost 3 bases, J lost 0 bases, and 7 bases lay in between. The CDR3 region is CASSSGVSYNEQFF. The CDR3 DNA reads as TGCGCCAGCAGCTCAGGGGTCTCCTACAATGAGCAGTTCTTC.

This clone was picked up one time. The gene calls are TRBV7-3 and TRBJ2-1; TRBD2 aligns across 9 bases. CDR1 SGHTA and CDR2 FQGTGA come from the germline V gene. V dropped 3 bases and J dropped 7; count of bases not matched to a gene: 10. This CDR3 spans 16 amino acids. This CDR3 is CASSLSVSGRRNEQFF. The CDR3 DNA follows: TGTGCCAGCAGCTTGAGCGTTAGCGGGAGAAGGAATGAGCAGTTCTTC.

The rearrangement joins TRBV30 to TRBJ1-1, with D perhaps TRBD1 (6 bases). V was trimmed by 0 bases and J by 8 bases, leaving 10 bases between them. The length of the CDR3 is 12 residues. The V gene's germline CDR1 is GTSNPN and CDR2 SVGIG (reference sequence). CDR3 sequence (DNA): TGTGCCTGGAGTGTAGGGGGTAAAGAAGCTTTCTTT. Translation gives CAWSVGGKEAFF.

V gene TRBV5-1 combines with J gene TRBJ1-1, with a weak D call TRBD1 (6 bases). V lost 4 bases and J lost 1, with 14 bases in between. Germline V lookup: CDR1 SGHRS, CDR2 YFSETQ. The CDR3 has 15 amino acids. The CDR3 reads CASSRGRGGNTEAFF. DNA for the CDR3: TGCGCCAGCAGCCGAGGAAGAGGGGGGAACACTGAAGCTTTCTTT.

The chain has TRBV13 and TRBJ1-5, with D possibly TRBD1 on 5 matching bases. CDR1 is PRHDT, CDR2 FYEKMQ, per germline (reference sequence). V was shortened by 2 bases and J by 0 bases, with 8 bases between the two germline ends. The CDR3 covers 15 residues. CDR3 nucleotides: TGTGCCAGCAGCTTATACAGGCTTAGCAATCAGCCCCAGCATTTT. Protein sequence: CASSLYRLSNQPQHF.

The CDR3 here is CASSLGEYEQYF. DNA of the CDR3: TGCGCCAGCAGCTTGGGCGAGTACGAGCAGTACTTC. J is TRBJ2-7 and V is TRBV5-1; D unresolved. The CDR3 is made up of 12 amino acids. Germline V lookup: CDR1 SGHRS, CDR2 YFSETQ. The V gene lost 0 bases and the J gene lost 4 bases, with 5 bases spanning the gap.

J is TRBJ2-7 and V is TRBV7-2; 7 bases map to TRBD1. Germline V CDR1 and CDR2: SGHTA, FQGNSA. The junction had 8 bases not matched to a gene; V was cut back by 1 base and J by 5 bases. The CDR3 runs to 15 residues. The DNA for the CDR3 is TGTGCCAGCAGCTTAGTGGCGAGACAGGGCCACGAGCAGTACTTC. This gives the protein CASSLVARQGHEQYF.

The chain recombines TRBV20-1 with TRBJ1-2, with D perhaps matching TRBD1 (5 bases). The CDR3 consists of 11 residues. V was trimmed by 6 bases and J by 8 bases, leaving 13 bases between them. CDR1 is DFQATT, CDR2 SNEGSKA, per germline (reference sequence). CDR3 in amino acids: CSALDRRGYTF. CDR3 nucleotide sequence: TGCAGTGCCCTTGACAGACGGGGCTACACCTTC.

The chain recombines TRBV5-1 with TRBJ1-3; no definite D call. V lost 0 bases, J lost 2 bases, and 6 bases lay in between. The CDR3 is 14 residues long. Looked up from germline, CDR1 is SGHRS and CDR2 is YFSETQ. The CDR3 region has the DNA TGCGCCAGCAGCTTGGGGAGCCCTGGAAACACCATATATTTT. This codes for CASSLGSPGNTIYF.

V is TRBV2 and J is TRBJ2-5, with no clear D. CDR1 is SNHLY, CDR2 FYNNEI, per germline. Deletions cut 4 bases from V and 5 bases from J, with 14 bases between. The CDR3 extends over 14 amino acids. Here the CDR3 reads CASSAIKVGETQYF. CDR3 nucleotides: TGTGCCAGCAGTGCCATAAAGGTCGGGGAGACCCAGTACTTC.

The gene calls are TRBV28 and TRBJ1-2, with 9 bases fitting TRBD1. CDR1 and CDR2 from the germline V gene are MDHEN and SYDVKM. The J segment lost 6 bases and the V segment lost 5 bases, leaving 10 bases of the junction unmatched. There are 15 residues in the CDR3. The CDR3 loop is CASSPRRGQGHGYTF. CDR3 nucleotide sequence: TGTGCCAGCAGTCCACGCCGGGGACAGGGCCATGGCTACACCTTC.

J is TRBJ1-1 and V is TRBV6-1, with a tentative D call TRBD1 (6 bases). Germline loops: CDR1 MNHNS, CDR2 SASEGT. This CDR3 is built from 11 residues. V dropped 11 bases and J dropped 4 bases, with 11 bases sitting between them. The CDR3 DNA reads TGTGCCGTTCGGGACACCACTGAAGCTTTCTTT. Protein sequence: CAVRDTTEAFF.

A few counts support this clone. The chain employs TRBV18 and TRBJ1-4; D call uncertain. CDR3 length equals 15 residues. Germline assignment: CDR1 KGHSH and CDR2 LQKENI. The V and J ends lost 1 base and 6 bases respectively, with 12 bases between them. CDR3 loop: CASSPLQAADEKLFF. The CDR3 DNA is TGTGCCAGCTCACCACTCCAGGCCGCAGATGAAAAACTGTTTTTT.